The clone carrying this T cell receptor beta chain showed up just a few times. Its antigen is unknown. The CDR3 contains 13 residues. Germline V lookup: CDR1 LNHDA, CDR2 SQIVND (reference sequence). V was shortened by 3 bases and J by 0 bases, with 6 bases between the two germline ends. Generated by immunoSEQ multiplex PCR, the TCRdb table keeps only in-frame clones and is missing some. The repertoire holds approximately 45,000 clones, with roughly 77% as singletons. This record comes from a study of STAT3 mutations in large granular lymphocyte leukemia. Study results and limitations: All newly emerging clones after therapy were STAT3 wild type. Every T-cell large granular lymphocyte leukemia patient had at least one immunodominant TCR beta clonotype. In several patients, dominant TCR clone burden exceeded STAT3 mutant burden. Differing intervals and regimens complicate linking therapy response to clone burden. Persisting codominant clonotypes may have hidden a small pathogenic clone.

Sequenced input: PBMCs. This TCR was sampled from a human donor with T large granular lymphocyte leukemia. Some clones in this sample may be carry-over from other donors' samples. The genes are TRBV19 and TRBJ2-7, with D perhaps assigned TRBD1 or TRBD2 (5 bases each). CDR3 coding DNA: TGTGCCAGTAGTATGGGGACCTCCTACGAGCAGTACTTC. It yields the protein CASSMGTSYEQYF.